This entry is about one T cell receptor beta chain. Antigen unknown. Other DNA sequences in the sample encode the same CDR3. This sample was taken from a study of shared clonotypes between healthy human individuals. Notes on the study in general: Generation probability values for non-shared clonotypes were lower than those for clonotypes shared by all four donors. Between a handful of donors, naive CD4 clonotypes were shared at a level of approximately 5%.

Deep was the level at which the assay was run. Once extracted for a subset, genomic DNA was divided evenly among several immunoSEQ plates. The table came from immunoSEQ multiplex PCR; TCRdb's copy has only in-frame clones and leaves some out. The sample holds about 340,000 clones, 70% to 75% seen once. The CDR3 extends over 14 amino acids. Germline-derived CDR1 and CDR2 are GTSNPN and SVGIG (reference sequence). The trim removed 3 bases at V and 4 bases at J, leaving 4 bases unmatched. Sequencing input: memory CD4+ T cells sorted from blood. Subset indicated: CD45RA-negative fraction. This clonotype was sampled from a man younger than 45 in good health. The gene calls are TRBV30 and TRBJ1-5; 9 positions match TRBD1. CDR3 residues: CAWSEDRGNQPQHF. The CDR3 DNA follows: TGTGCCTGGAGCGAGGACAGGGGAAATCAGCCCCAGCATTTT.